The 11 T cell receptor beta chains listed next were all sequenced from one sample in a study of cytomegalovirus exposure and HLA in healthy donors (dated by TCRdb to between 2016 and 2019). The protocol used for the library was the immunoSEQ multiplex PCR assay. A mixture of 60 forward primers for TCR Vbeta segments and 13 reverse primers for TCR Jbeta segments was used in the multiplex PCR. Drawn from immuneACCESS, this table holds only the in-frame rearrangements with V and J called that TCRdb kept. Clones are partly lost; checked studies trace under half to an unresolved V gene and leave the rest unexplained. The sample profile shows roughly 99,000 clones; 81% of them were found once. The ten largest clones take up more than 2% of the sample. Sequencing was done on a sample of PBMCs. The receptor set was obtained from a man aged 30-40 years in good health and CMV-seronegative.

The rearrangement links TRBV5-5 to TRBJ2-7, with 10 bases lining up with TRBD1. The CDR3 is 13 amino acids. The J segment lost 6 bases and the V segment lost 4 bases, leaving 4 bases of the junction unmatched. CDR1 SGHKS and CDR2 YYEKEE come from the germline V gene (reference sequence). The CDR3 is CASSPRTGGEQYF. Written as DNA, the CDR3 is TGTGCCAGCAGCCCCCGGACAGGGGGCGAGCAGTACTTC.

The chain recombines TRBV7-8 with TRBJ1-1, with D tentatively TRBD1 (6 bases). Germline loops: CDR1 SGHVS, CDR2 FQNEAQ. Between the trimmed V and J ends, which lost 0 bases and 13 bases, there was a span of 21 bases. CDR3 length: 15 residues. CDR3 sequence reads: CASSLARGASRMVFF. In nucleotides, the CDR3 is TGTGCCAGCAGCTTAGCGCGGGGGGCGTCGCGGATGGTTTTCTTT.

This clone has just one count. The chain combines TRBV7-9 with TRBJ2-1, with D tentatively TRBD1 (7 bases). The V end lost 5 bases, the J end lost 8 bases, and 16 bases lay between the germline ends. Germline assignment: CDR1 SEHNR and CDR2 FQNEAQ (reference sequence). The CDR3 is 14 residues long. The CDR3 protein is CASSLRGALDEQFF. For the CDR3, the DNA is TGTGCCAGCAGCCTCAGGGGGGCGTTAGATGAGCAGTTCTTC.

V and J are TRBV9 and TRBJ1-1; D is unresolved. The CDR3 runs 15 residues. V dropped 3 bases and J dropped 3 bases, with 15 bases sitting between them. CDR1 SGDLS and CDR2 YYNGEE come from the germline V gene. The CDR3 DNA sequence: TGTGCCAGCAGCGCCCGGGGTAATCGAGACACTGAAGCTTTCTTT. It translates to CASSARGNRDTEAFF.

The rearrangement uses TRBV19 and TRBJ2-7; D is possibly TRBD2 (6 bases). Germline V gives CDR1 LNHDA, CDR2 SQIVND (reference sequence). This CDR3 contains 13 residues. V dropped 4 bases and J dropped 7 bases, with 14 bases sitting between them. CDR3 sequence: CASSRDLLAEQYF. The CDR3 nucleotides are TGTGCCAGTAGTAGGGACCTGCTAGCGGAGCAGTACTTC. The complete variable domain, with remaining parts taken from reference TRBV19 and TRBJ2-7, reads DGGITQSPKYLFRKEGQNVTLSCEQNLNHDAMYWYRQDPGQGLRLIYYSQIVNDFQKGDIAEGYSVSREKKESFPLTVTSAQKNPTAFYLCASSRDLLAEQYFGPGTRLTVT.

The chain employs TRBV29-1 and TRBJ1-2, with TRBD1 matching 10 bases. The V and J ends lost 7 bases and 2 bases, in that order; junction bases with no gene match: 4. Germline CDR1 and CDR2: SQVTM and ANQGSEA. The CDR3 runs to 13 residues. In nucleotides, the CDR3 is TGCAGCGGTGGACAGGGGGTAAACTATGGCTACACCTTC. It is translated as CSGGQGVNYGYTF.

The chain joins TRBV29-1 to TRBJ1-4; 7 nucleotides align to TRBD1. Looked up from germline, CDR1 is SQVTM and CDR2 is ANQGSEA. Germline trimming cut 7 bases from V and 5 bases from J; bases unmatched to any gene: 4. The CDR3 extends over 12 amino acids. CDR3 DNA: TGCAGCGCTGGAGGGGGCAATGAAAAACTGTTTTTT. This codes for CSAGGGNEKLFF.

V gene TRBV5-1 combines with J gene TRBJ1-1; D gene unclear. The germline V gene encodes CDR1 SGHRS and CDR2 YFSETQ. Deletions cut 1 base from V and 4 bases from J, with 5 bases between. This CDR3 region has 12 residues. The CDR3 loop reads CASSLYSTEAFF. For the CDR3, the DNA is TGCGCCAGCAGCTTGTATAGCACTGAAGCTTTCTTT.

The CDR3 sequence: CASSRPERGSNEQFF. In nucleotides, the CDR3 is TGCGCCAGCAGCCGCCCCGAGCGGGGGTCGAATGAGCAGTTCTTC. This chain uses TRBV4-1 with TRBJ2-1; TRBD2 matches 8 bases. CDR3 length: 15 residues. Trimming at V came to 4 bases and at J to 7 bases, leaving 9 bases not matched to a gene. Germline V gives CDR1 MGHRA, CDR2 YSYEKL.

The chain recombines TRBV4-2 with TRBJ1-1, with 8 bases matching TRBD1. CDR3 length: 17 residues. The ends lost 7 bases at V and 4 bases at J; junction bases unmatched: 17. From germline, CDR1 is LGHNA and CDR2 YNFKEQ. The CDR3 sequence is CASTIHQGAEVGTEAFF. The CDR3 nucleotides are TGTGCCAGCACTATCCATCAGGGGGCTGAGGTGGGCACTGAAGCTTTCTTT.

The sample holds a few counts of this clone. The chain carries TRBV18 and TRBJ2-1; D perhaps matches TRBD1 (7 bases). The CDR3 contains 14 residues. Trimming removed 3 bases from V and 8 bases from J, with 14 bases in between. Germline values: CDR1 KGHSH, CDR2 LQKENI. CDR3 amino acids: CASSPRIRGDEQFF. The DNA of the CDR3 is TGTGCCAGCTCACCCAGGATCAGGGGGGATGAGCAGTTCTTC.